This T cell receptor (beta chain) was captured by sequencing in a study of T-cell memory formation after mild COVID-19. Whole-study context: The study found TCR clusters largely donor specific.

TCRdb reanalysed the 5' RACE reads using MiXCR and keeps one entry per CDR3 protein. The table records 270,000 or so distinct CDR3 sequences, approximately 15% of them present only once. This CDR3 comprises 10 residues. Per germline, CDR1 KGHDR and CDR2 SFDVKD. V was trimmed by 8 bases and J by 2 bases, leaving 1 base between them. This chain connects TRBV24-1 to TRBJ2-3; D not resolved. This TCR derives from a man aged 18 to 29 who had mild COVID-19 (a few samples of this study predate the infection). Cell type and time point are not known. Material: PBMCs or a T cell subset sorted from them (not recorded which). In DNA form, the CDR3 reads TGTGCCACCAACACAGATACGCAGTATTTT. It yields the protein CATNTDTQYF.